A single sample gave rise to the 31 T cell receptor beta chains below, sequenced in a study of blood T cell repertoires in COVID-19. Measured with immunoSEQ multiplex PCR; TCRdb has only the in-frame clones, and not every one. This table holds a few hundred thousand clones, around 88% found once. Sequenced sample: peripheral blood. These receptors all come from a man older than 75 with acute or convalescent COVID-19.

A few counts support this clone. The limits of the CDR3 on the DNA are not certain, so only TCRdb's listed CDR3 is given. This chain links TRBV27 with TRBJ1-1; TRBD1 is the table's D call, not checked against the DNA. Inclusive of both ends, the CDR3 amounts to 13 amino acids. Germline V gene sequence: CDR1 MNHEY, CDR2 SMNVEV (reference sequence). CDR3 sequence reads: CASSFFGQGTTFF.

The chain links TRBV5-1 to TRBJ2-3; 8 bases are a match to TRBD1. V shed 4 bases and J 5 bases; nucleotides not matched to a gene: 6. The V gene's germline CDR1 is SGHRS and CDR2 YFSETQ. The CDR3 length is 14 residues. DNA for the CDR3: TGCGCCAGCAGCGTGACAGGGGAGGTAGATACGCAGTATTTT. It encodes CASSVTGEVDTQYF.

This clone has at least ten counts. This sequence joins TRBV7-9 and TRBJ2-2, with 7 positions matching TRBD1. V was pared by 5 bases and J by 0 bases, with 6 bases of the junction left unmatched. The CDR3 runs 16 residues. The germline V gene encodes CDR1 SEHNR and CDR2 FQNEAQ (reference sequence). DNA of the CDR3: TGTGCCAGCAGCATATTGGGACAGCCGAACACCGGGGAGCTGTTTTTT. Its translation is CASSILGQPNTGELFF.

The V gene is TRBV6-5, the J gene TRBJ1-2; a weak D match, TRBD1 (6 bases). Trimming took off 5 bases at V and 6 bases at J, with 7 bases between the two ends. This CDR3 has 11 amino acids. Germline-derived CDR1 and CDR2 are MNHEY and SVGAGI. The chain's CDR3 is CASSQGHGYTF. The CDR3, as DNA: TGTGCCAGCAGTCAGGGGCATGGCTACACCTTC.

The gene calls are TRBV7-2 and TRBJ2-3; TRBD2 might be the D (5 bases). Germline loops: CDR1 SGHTA, CDR2 FQGNSA. The V and J ends lost 4 bases and 6 bases respectively, with 8 bases between them. This CDR3 is 12 amino acids long. The CDR3 sequence is CASSSLGDTQYF. The CDR3 DNA reads as TGTGCCAGCAGCTCACTAGGGGATACGCAGTATTTT.

The gene calls are TRBV5-6 and TRBJ2-5, with 10 bases aligning to TRBD2. The CDR3 is 17 amino acids. The germline CDR1 and CDR2 sequences are SGHDT and YYEEEE. The V gene end was trimmed by 3 bases and the J gene end by 0 bases; junction bases not matched to a gene: 8. Written as DNA, the CDR3 is TGTGCCAGCAGCTCGCCCTTACTAGCGGGGTACCAAGAGACCCAGTACTTC. It yields the protein CASSSPLLAGYQETQYF.

V gene TRBV9 combines with J gene TRBJ2-6; 7 nucleotides align to TRBD2. The CDR3 sequence is 18 residues long. The V gene's germline CDR1 is SGDLS and CDR2 YYNGEE. V shed 4 bases, J shed 0 bases, and the junction held 10 bases outside the gene matches. CDR3 in amino acids: CASSPWGGYPSGANVLTF. The DNA for the CDR3 is TGTGCCAGCAGCCCCTGGGGGGGATACCCCTCTGGGGCCAACGTCCTGACTTTC.

The chain uses TRBV11-2 and TRBJ2-7, with 8 nucleotides matching TRBD1. The CDR3 sequence is 16 residues long. Germline assignment: CDR1 SGHAT and CDR2 FQNNGV. V shed 5 bases, J shed 3 bases, and the junction held 12 bases outside the gene matches. The CDR3: CASSLDRGDFYYEQYF. DNA for the CDR3: TGTGCCAGCAGCCTCGACAGGGGAGACTTCTACTACGAGCAGTACTTC.

The V call is TRBV5-1, the J call TRBJ1-6; D might be TRBD1 (5 bases). Trimming took 0 bases from V and 7 from J, leaving 11 bases between them. This CDR3 contains 15 residues. Germline CDR1 and CDR2: SGHRS and YFSETQ. Written as DNA, the CDR3 is TGCGCCAGCAGCTTGGATGCAGGGCGGAATTCACCCCTCCACTTT. Translation gives CASSLDAGRNSPLHF.

For the CDR3, the DNA is TGTGCCAGCACTGCAGGGGTCGGGGCCTACAATGAGCAGTTCTTC. This codes for CASTAGVGAYNEQFF. The gene calls are TRBV5-6 and TRBJ2-1, with D possibly matching TRBD1 (6 bases). V dropped 6 bases and J dropped 2 bases, with 15 bases sitting between them. Germline lookup yields CDR1 SGHDT and CDR2 YYEEEE. The CDR3 extends over 15 amino acids.

This chain links TRBV4-2 with TRBJ2-1; the match to TRBD1 covers 8 bases. The CDR3 is 17 residues long. With 2 bases clipped from V and 0 bases from J, the junction kept 6 bases outside the gene matches. The germline gives CDR1 LGHNA, CDR2 YNFKEQ. The CDR3 is CASSQNRGMSSYNEQFF. CDR3 nucleotide sequence: TGTGCCAGCAGCCAAAACAGGGGGATGAGCTCCTACAATGAGCAGTTCTTC.

The sample holds a few counts of this clone. The chain has TRBV11-2 and TRBJ2-2, with 10 bases identical to TRBD2. This CDR3 spans 14 amino acids. The V gene's germline CDR1 is SGHAT and CDR2 FQNNGV. The V gene end was trimmed by 6 bases and the J gene end by 6 bases; junction bases not matched to a gene: 4. CDR3 residues: CASRTSGTAGELFF. The CDR3 DNA follows: TGTGCCAGCAGAACTAGCGGGACGGCCGGGGAGCTGTTTTTT.

The chain has TRBV19 and TRBJ1-6, with D perhaps matching TRBD1 (6 bases). There are 14 residues in the CDR3. V dropped 5 bases and J dropped 7 bases, with 12 bases sitting between them. Germline V gene data show CDR1 as LNHDA and CDR2 as SQIVND (reference sequence). The CDR3 DNA reads as TGTGCCAGTAGTTTCAGCGACAGGAATTCACCCCTCCACTTT. Translation gives CASSFSDRNSPLHF.

Note on this clone: Within the sample, other DNA sequences also encode this same CDR3. The chain recombines TRBV6-5 with TRBJ1-4; 10 positions match TRBD1. Germline CDR1 MNHEY, CDR2 SVGAGI. The CDR3 extends over 15 amino acids. The trim removed 0 bases at V and 6 bases at J, leaving 1 base unmatched. CDR3 sequence: CASSYSGTGDEKLFF. CDR3 bases: TGTGCCAGCAGTTACTCGGGGACAGGGGATGAAAAACTGTTTTTT.

This clone was recorded a few times. This chain connects TRBV5-1 to TRBJ2-2; 8 positions agree with TRBD1. Germline lookup yields CDR1 SGHRS and CDR2 YFSETQ. J was trimmed by 5 bases and V by 5 bases; bases with no gene match: 8. The CDR3 length is 15 residues. CDR3 nucleotide sequence: TGCGCCAGCAGTATCGCAGGGGGCGAAACCGGGGAGCTGTTTTTT. Translating gives CASSIAGGETGELFF. Filled out from reference TRBV5-1 and TRBJ2-2, the complete variable domain reads KAGVTQTPRYLIKTRGQQVTLSCSPISGHRSVSWYQQTPGQGLQFLFEYFSETQRNKGNFPGRFSGRQFSNSRSEMNVSTLELGDSALYLCASSIAGGETGELFFGEGSRLTVL.

The J gene is TRBJ1-2, the V gene TRBV6-4, with D unresolved. Trimming stripped 2 bases from V and 2 bases from J, with 6 bases between. Germline CDR1 is MRHNA and CDR2 is SNTAGT. The CDR3 covers 13 residues. CDR3 in DNA: TGTGCCAGCAGTGACGGTCTAAACTATGGCTACACCTTC. Translated, it gives CASSDGLNYGYTF.

This chain links TRBV19 with TRBJ1-1; the D gene is possibly TRBD1 (6 bases). This CDR3 region has 14 residues. V lost 4 bases and J lost 1, with 10 bases in between. Germline CDR1 and CDR2: LNHDA and SQIVND (reference sequence). In DNA, the CDR3 is TGTGCCAGTAGTAGCGACAGGAGGAACACTGAAGCTTTCTTT. It is translated as CASSSDRRNTEAFF.

CDR3 nucleotide sequence: TGTGCCAGCACCGGAGAGGTGGCTGAAGCTTTCTTT. This sequence encodes CASTGEVAEAFF. The gene calls are TRBV2 and TRBJ1-1; the D is unclear. This CDR3 is 12 amino acids long. CDR1 is SNHLY, CDR2 FYNNEI, per germline. The V gene lost 7 bases and the J gene lost 6 bases, with 12 bases spanning the gap.

V usage is TRBV9 and J usage is TRBJ2-7; 10 bases map to TRBD1. This CDR3 contains 15 residues. The ends lost 4 bases at V and 2 bases at J; junction bases unmatched: 6. Germline lookup yields CDR1 SGDLS and CDR2 YYNGEE. The CDR3 protein is CASSTRTGGTYEQYF. In nucleotides, the CDR3 is TGTGCCAGCAGCACCCGGACAGGGGGGACCTACGAGCAGTACTTC.

The chain couples TRBV2 to TRBJ2-1; 10 bases are shared with TRBD2. This CDR3 spans 14 amino acids. The germline V gene has CDR1 SNHLY and CDR2 FYNNEI. Trimming removed 8 bases from V and 9 bases from J; junction bases left unmatched: 10. DNA for the CDR3: TGTGCCAGCGACGCCGGACTAGCGGCTAGTGAGCAGTTCTTC. This sequence encodes CASDAGLAASEQFF.

Concerning this clone: Other DNA sequences in the same sample also yield this CDR3. This sequence joins TRBV6-5 and TRBJ1-6; D is uncertain. Trimming removed 2 bases at V and 7 bases at J, with 6 bases between. The germline V gene encodes CDR1 MNHEY and CDR2 SVGAGI. The CDR3 extends over 13 amino acids. The DNA for the CDR3 is TGTGCCAGCAGTTACGGGGAGAATTCACCCCTCCACTTT. Protein sequence: CASSYGENSPLHF.

The chain carries TRBV9 and TRBJ2-7; the D is unclear. V was pared by 3 bases and J by 0 bases, with 10 bases between. There are 14 residues in the CDR3. In germline, CDR1 is SGDLS, CDR2 YYNGEE. Here the CDR3 reads CASSGSRSSYEQYF. The CDR3 DNA reads TGTGCCAGCAGCGGATCACGGAGCTCCTACGAGCAGTACTTC. The entire variable domain, with the rest obtained from reference TRBV9 and TRBJ2-7, is as follows: DSGVTQTPKHLITATGQRVTLRCSPRSGDLSVYWYQQSLDQGLQFLIQYYNGEERAKGNILERFSAQQFPDLHSELNLSSLELGDSALYFCASSGSRSSYEQYFGPGTRLTVT.

The J gene is TRBJ1-5, the V gene TRBV7-9; D call uncertain. This CDR3 contains 13 residues. CDR1 SEHNR and CDR2 FQNEAQ come from the germline V gene (reference sequence). Trimming took off 5 bases at V and 6 bases at J, with 11 bases between the two ends. The CDR3 DNA reads as TGTGCCAGCAGCCAAGAGGGAGGTCAGCCCCAGCATTTT. Amino acids: CASSQEGGQPQHF.

This clone was picked up one time. This chain joins TRBV7-2 and TRBJ2-7, with D perhaps matching TRBD1 (6 bases). The CDR3 contains 15 residues. V lost 6 bases and J 6 bases, leaving 21 bases between the germline ends. Germline CDR1 SGHTA, CDR2 FQGNSA. The chain's CDR3 is CASSPNLLGGSEQYF. DNA for the CDR3: TGTGCCAGCAGTCCTAACCTCCTTGGGGGCTCCGAGCAGTACTTC. Full variable domain (missing parts from reference TRBV7-2 and TRBJ2-7): GAGVSQSPSNKVTEKGKDVELRCDPISGHTALYWYRQSLGQGLEFLIYFQGNSAPDKSGLPSDRFSAERTGGSVSTLTIQRTQQEDSAVYLCASSPNLLGGSEQYFGPGTRLTVT.

The chain recombines TRBV5-6 with TRBJ1-1; tentatively, D is TRBD1 (5 bases). The V end lost 0 bases, the J end lost 1 base, and 13 bases lay between the germline ends. The germline V gene has CDR1 SGHDT and CDR2 YYEEEE. This CDR3 has 16 residues. CDR3 amino acids: CASSLAWGGANTEAFF. The CDR3 DNA sequence: TGTGCCAGCAGCTTGGCCTGGGGCGGGGCGAACACTGAAGCTTTCTTT.

This chain joins TRBV3-1 (or the pseudogene TRBV3-2) and TRBJ2-7; 15 bases line up with TRBD2. CDR3 length equals 18 residues. Per the germline V gene, CDR1 is LGHDT and CDR2 is YNNKEL (reference sequence). The trim removed 6 bases at V and 0 bases at J, leaving 9 bases unmatched. The CDR3 DNA sequence: TGTGCCAGCAGAGAGGGACTAGCGGGGGGCCCAAGCTCCTACGAGCAGTACTTC. This gives the protein CASREGLAGGPSSYEQYF.

The chain carries TRBV11-2 and TRBJ2-3; perhaps TRBD1 as D (5 bases). The germline V gene has CDR1 SGHAT and CDR2 FQNNGV. Trimming removed 0 bases at V and 12 bases at J, with 10 bases between. There are 12 residues in the CDR3. Here the CDR3 DNA reads TGTGCCAGCAGCTTAGAGGCAGGGCCCCAGTATTTT. This encodes CASSLEAGPQYF.

The J gene is TRBJ2-1, the V gene TRBV5-4; 7 bases map to TRBD2. CDR1 is SGHNT and CDR2 is YYREEE in the germline V gene (reference sequence). The CDR3 spans 14 residues. The trim removed 5 bases at V and 2 bases at J, leaving 4 bases unmatched. CDR3 residues: CASSSAGAYNEQFF. The DNA of the CDR3 is TGTGCCAGCAGTTCGGCGGGGGCCTACAATGAGCAGTTCTTC. The full variable domain, with the rest looked up from reference TRBV5-4 and TRBJ2-1, is ETGVTQSPTHLIKTRGQQVTLRCSSQSGHNTVSWYQQALGQGPQFIFQYYREEENGRGNFPPRFSGLQFPNYSSELNVNALELDDSALYLCASSSAGAYNEQFFGPGTRLTVL.

There are a few counts of this clone. For the CDR3, the DNA is TGCAGCGTTGCGGGACAGGGGGGTATGAACACTGAAGCTTTCTTT. Its protein product is CSVAGQGGMNTEAFF. V gene TRBV29-1 combines with J gene TRBJ1-1, with TRBD1 matching 11 bases. CDR3 size: 15 residues. Germline CDR1 is SQVTM and CDR2 is ANQGSEA. V dropped 4 bases and J dropped 0; count of bases not matched to a gene: 4. The complete variable domain, with remaining parts taken from reference TRBV29-1 and TRBJ1-1, reads SAVISQKPSRDICQRGTSLTIQCQVDSQVTMMFWYRQQPGQSLTLIATANQGSEATYESGFVIDKFPISRPNLTFSTLTVSNMSPEDSSIYLCSVAGQGGMNTEAFFGQGTRLTVV.

This clone has only one observation. The chain couples TRBV4-3 to TRBJ1-6; a weak D match, TRBD1 (6 bases). V lost 1 base to trimming and J lost 8 bases, with 12 bases between them. From germline, CDR1 is LGHNA and CDR2 YSLEER. The CDR3 sequence is 15 residues long. The CDR3 reads CASSQGLQGYSPLHF. CDR3 DNA: TGCGCCAGCAGCCAAGGTTTGCAGGGGTATTCACCCCTCCACTTT.

V is TRBV28 and J is TRBJ1-2, with 10 nucleotides matching TRBD1. The germline CDR1 and CDR2 sequences are MDHEN and SYDVKM. V was pared by 5 bases and J by 4 bases, with 10 bases of the junction left unmatched. The CDR3 runs to 16 residues. In DNA, the CDR3 is TGTGCCAGCAGTCGACCCGGGACAGGGGAACTCTATGGCTACACCTTC. This sequence encodes CASSRPGTGELYGYTF.